This TCR beta chain was observed in a study of CD8+CD57+ T cells in acquired aplastic anemia. About the study: The average for DNA from sorted CD4+ and CD8+ cells was 3.2 ug.

Germline loops: CDR1 SGHTA, CDR2 FQGNSA. The CDR3 contains 15 residues. Trimming stripped 2 bases from V and 7 bases from J, with 16 bases between. As regards this clonotype: What it binds is not known.

The study's findings and limits: In CD8+ cells, Simpson's diversity showed no significant difference between patients and controls. Shared by patients and controls, 25 to 30 CD8+ CDR3s were abundant in patients.

Profiling of TCR beta VDJ combinations and CDR3 sequences used genomic DNA as template. TCRdb fed the reads into MiXCR, producing one record per CDR3 protein. The repertoire includes about 400,000 distinct CDR3 sequences, just under 70% of them detected once, and 4% sits in the top ten. V gene TRBV7-2 combines with J gene TRBJ2-3; no definite D call. The TCR comes from a human donor in good health, serving as a control. Sequenced: sorted CD4+, CD8+, or CD8+CD57+ T cells (not recorded which) from PBMCs. CDR3 region: CASSLPVPPSYTQYF. The CDR3 DNA follows: TGTGCCAGCAGCTTACCGGTACCGCCCTCCTATACGCAGTATTTT.